Many counts were recorded for the clone carrying this T cell receptor (beta chain). TCRdb redid the calling of the reads with MiXCR, one entry per CDR3 protein. The sample includes about 600,000 distinct CDR3 sequences, 24% of them seen just once. This entry is derived from a study of T cell repertoires in cytomegalovirus infection. The CDR3 consists of 16 residues. The ends lost 7 bases at V and 2 bases at J; junction bases unmatched: 11. Germline V gene sequence: CDR1 SNHLY, CDR2 FYNNEI. Sequences were obtained from CD8+ T cells from PBMCs. The chain joins TRBV2 to TRBJ2-1; 7 bases fit TRBD1. The sequence was obtained from a human donor in good health (CMV status not recorded). Some clones in this sample may be carry-over from other donors' samples. The CDR3 is CASKSRTGVAYNEQFF. The CDR3 DNA reads as TGTGCCAGCAAGTCTCGAACAGGGGTGGCCTACAATGAGCAGTTCTTC. The full variable domain, rest sourced from reference TRBV2 and TRBJ2-1, is EPEVTQTPSHQVTQMGQEVILRCVPISNHLYFYWYRQILGQKVEFLVSFYNNEISEKSEIFDDQFSVERPDGSNFTLKIRSTKLEDSAMYFCASKSRTGVAYNEQFFGPGTRLTVL.